The sample holds one count of the clone carrying this TCR beta chain. Sample treatment: about 20 received Ad26.COV2.S at low or high dose, single or two shots; roughly five received placebo; per-sample allocation not given. Sampling was performed 63 days after the first vaccine or placebo injection. The data were taken from a study of Ad26.COV2.S vaccination and SARS-CoV-2 variants. The protocol was immunoSEQ multiplex PCR, while the TCRdb copy is restricted to in-frame clones and leaves out a portion. The repertoire holds 440,000 or so clones, with about 92% as singletons. This specimen consisted of peripheral blood, obtained in a trial of Ad26.COV2.S vaccine versus placebo. The sequence derives from a person between 18 and 59 years old who received the Ad26.COV2.S COVID-19 vaccine or a placebo.

The CDR3 here is CASSAPRGGLVTDTQYF. The CDR3 DNA reads TGTGCCAGCAGCGCCCCCCGGGGGGGCCTGGTCACAGATACGCAGTATTTT. The chain employs TRBV9 and TRBJ2-3, with TRBD2 matching 8 bases. Germline V lookup: CDR1 SGDLS, CDR2 YYNGEE. With V trimmed by 3 bases and J by 2 bases, 11 bases remained unmatched. This CDR3 spans 17 amino acids.